This T cell receptor (beta chain) was recorded in a study of long-term antiretroviral therapy in people with HIV. Study observations and caveats: The study found that diversity rose after ART but stayed below transplant donor controls.

Trimming left V 0 bases short and J 0 bases short, with 7 bases between. CDR3 size: 15 residues. Germline V gives CDR1 SGDLS, CDR2 YYNGEE. To note about this clone: Its antigen is not identified.

The run of the v3.0 immunoSEQ assay was at survey level. Profiled with immunoSEQ multiplex PCR; TCRdb holds only in-frame clones, not every one. The sample lists 45,000 or so clones; about 95% were seen once. Every one of the donors gave at least one pre-ART PBMC sample and at least two post-ART PBMC samples. Each HIV-infected participant was given treatment in the United States. Ahead of DNA extraction, samples held about 1-10 million cryopreserved PBMC each. Sequenced material: unsorted PBMCs, taken 3.7 years after starting antiretroviral therapy. The TCR was taken from a woman between 50 and 59 years old with HIV. The gene calls are TRBV9 and TRBJ1-3; D not resolved. The CDR3 protein is CASSVGVSSGNTIYF. DNA for the CDR3: TGTGCCAGCAGCGTAGGAGTGAGCTCTGGAAACACCATATATTTT.